This T cell receptor (beta chain) was captured in a study of T cells after yellow fever vaccination. Study summary: With SMART-Seq v4 Ultra Low Input, the fractions containing low cell numbers were prepared.

It was through 5'RACE template switching that TCR cDNA was made, with a universal primer site and UMIs added. One entry per CDR3 protein results from TCRdb running MiXCR on the 5' RACE reads. The data show about 340,000 distinct CDR3 sequences, with approximately 3.9% seen just once and more than 20% held by the top ten. This CDR3 has 15 amino acids. The V gene's germline CDR1 is LGHDT and CDR2 YNNKEL (reference sequence). J gave up 6 bases and V 4 bases, and 9 bases lay outside the gene matches. Sequenced here: PBMCs, sampled 5 days after the yellow fever booster vaccination. This chain connects TRBV3-1 to TRBJ2-5; 9 bases map to TRBD2. This TCR derives from a young man who received the YFV17D yellow fever vaccine. CDR3: CASSPVNSGGKTQYF. CDR3 in DNA: TGTGCCAGCAGCCCCGTGAATAGCGGGGGTAAGACCCAGTACTTC.